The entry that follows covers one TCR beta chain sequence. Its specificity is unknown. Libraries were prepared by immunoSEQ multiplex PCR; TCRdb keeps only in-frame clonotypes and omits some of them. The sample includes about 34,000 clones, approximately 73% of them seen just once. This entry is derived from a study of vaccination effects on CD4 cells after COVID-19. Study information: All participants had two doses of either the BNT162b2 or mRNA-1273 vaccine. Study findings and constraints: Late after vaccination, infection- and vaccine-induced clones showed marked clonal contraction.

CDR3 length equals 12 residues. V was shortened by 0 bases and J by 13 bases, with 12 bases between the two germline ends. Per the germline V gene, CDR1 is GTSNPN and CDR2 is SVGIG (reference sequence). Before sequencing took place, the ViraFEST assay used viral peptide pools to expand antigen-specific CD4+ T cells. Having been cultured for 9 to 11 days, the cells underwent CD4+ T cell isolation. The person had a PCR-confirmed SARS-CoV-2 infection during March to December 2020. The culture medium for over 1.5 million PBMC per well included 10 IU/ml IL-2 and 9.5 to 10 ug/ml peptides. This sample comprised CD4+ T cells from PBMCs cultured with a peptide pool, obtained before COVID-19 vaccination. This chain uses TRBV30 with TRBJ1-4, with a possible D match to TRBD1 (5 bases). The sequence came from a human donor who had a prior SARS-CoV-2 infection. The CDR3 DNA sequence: TGTGCCTGGAGTGTGCTAGGGGAGGTACTGTTTTTT. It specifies CAWSVLGEVLFF.